Shown below are 28 T cell receptor beta chains from a single sample sequenced in a study of T cell responses to AZD1222 COVID-19 vaccine. The data were produced by immunoSEQ multiplex PCR, yet TCRdb's version contains in-frame clones alone and is incomplete. There are under 150,000 clones in the sample; 85% to 90% occur only once, and 8.5% to 14% lies in the top ten. This specimen consisted of peripheral blood, obtained on day 0 of MenACWY control vaccination. The source is an adult in good health.

This sequence joins TRBV5-1 and TRBJ2-3, with TRBD2 identical over 9 bases. J gave up 3 bases and V 1 base, and 3 bases lay outside the gene matches. CDR1 SGHRS and CDR2 YFSETQ come from the germline V gene. CDR3 length equals 15 residues. The DNA for the CDR3 is TGCGCCAGCAGCTTGTATAGCGGGAGTACAGATACGCAGTATTTT. Protein sequence: CASSLYSGSTDTQYF.

J is TRBJ1-5 and V is TRBV18; D is unresolved. Trimming cost V 2 bases and J 5 bases, with 13 bases left between them. The CDR3 loop spans 15 amino acids. The germline V gene has CDR1 KGHSH and CDR2 LQKENI. CDR3 bases: TGTGCCAGCTCACCAATATCGGCAGTTGATCAGCCCCAGCATTTT. Translating it yields CASSPISAVDQPQHF.

The CDR3 region is CASSQGMTPYVHGYTF. The CDR3 DNA reads as TGTGCCAGCAGCCAAGGGATGACACCTTACGTCCATGGCTACACCTTC. The chain employs TRBV3-1 (or the pseudogene TRBV3-2) and TRBJ1-2; D remains ambiguous. CDR3 length: 16 residues. CDR1 is LGHDT, CDR2 YNNKEL, per germline (reference sequence). The V gene lost 1 base and the J gene lost 6 bases, with 18 bases spanning the gap.

The chain carries TRBV13 and TRBJ1-2; 9 nucleotides line up with TRBD1. This CDR3 comprises 16 residues. Germline lookup yields CDR1 PRHDT and CDR2 FYEKMQ (reference sequence). The V and J ends lost 2 bases and 3 bases, in that order; junction bases with no gene match: 7. CDR3 residues: CASSLWGQGMDYGYTF. As DNA, the CDR3 is TGTGCCAGCAGCTTATGGGGACAGGGAATGGACTATGGCTACACCTTC. Based on the CDR3 plus reference TRBV13 and TRBJ1-2, the full variable domain is AAGVIQSPRHLIKEKRETATLKCYPIPRHDTVYWYQQGPGQDPQFLISFYEKMQSDKGSIPDRFSAQQFSDYHSELNMSSLELGDSALYFCASSLWGQGMDYGYTFGSGTRLTVV.

The chain uses TRBV11-3 and TRBJ2-1; TRBD2 matches at 9 bases. The CDR3 covers 14 residues. Trimming at V came to 3 bases and at J to 6 bases, leaving 3 bases not matched to a gene. Per the germline V gene, CDR1 is SGHNT and CDR2 is YENEEA. The CDR3 protein is CASSLILAGNEQFF. The DNA of the CDR3 is TGTGCCAGCAGCTTGATACTAGCGGGCAATGAGCAGTTCTTC. The full variable domain, in which reference TRBV11-3 and TRBJ2-1 provide the parts outside the CDR3, is EAGVVQSPRYKIIEKKQPVAFWCNPISGHNTLYWYLQNLGQGPELLIRYENEEAVDDSQLPKDRFSAERLKGVDSTLKIQPAELGDSAVYLCASSLILAGNEQFFGPGTRLTVL.

J is TRBJ1-2 and V is TRBV6-5, with D possibly TRBD1 on 6 matching bases. Per germline, CDR1 MNHEY and CDR2 SVGAGI. This CDR3 contains 15 residues. Trimming shortened V by 6 bases and J by 7 bases, and 21 bases separated the two germline ends. The CDR3 protein is CASRDKKGGQGGYTF. The CDR3 DNA sequence: TGTGCCAGCAGGGATAAAAAAGGGGGACAAGGTGGCTACACCTTC.

The chain is built from TRBV6-4 and TRBJ1-3; D remains unclear. Germline V gene sequence: CDR1 MRHNA, CDR2 SNTAGT. The CDR3 totals 13 residues. V lost 8 bases, J lost 1 base, and 9 bases lay in between. The CDR3 loop is CASPLPSGNTIYF. The CDR3 region has the DNA TGTGCCAGCCCCTTACCGTCTGGAAACACCATATATTTT.

The V gene is TRBV21-1, the J gene TRBJ2-2; the table's TRBD2 call for D was not verified on the DNA. TRBV21-1 is described as a pseudogene. This CDR3 contains 12 residues. Written as DNA, the CDR3 is TGTGCCCACTCCGAGGGGGGGAGGGAGCTGTTTTTT. The encoded protein is CAHSEGGRELFF.

The chain couples TRBV19 to TRBJ2-1; D gene ambiguous. The V gene's germline CDR1 is LNHDA and CDR2 SQIVND (reference sequence). The CDR3 runs to 13 residues. Deletions cut 3 bases from V and 3 bases from J, with 6 bases between. CDR3 loop: CASSMNSYNEQFF. CDR3 in DNA: TGTGCCAGTAGTATGAATAGCTACAATGAGCAGTTCTTC.

The rearrangement joins TRBV25-1 to TRBJ1-3; D perhaps matches TRBD1 (5 bases). V lost 6 bases, J lost 7 bases, and 13 bases lay in between. Germline V gene sequence: CDR1 MGHDK, CDR2 SYGVNS. This CDR3 contains 13 residues. CDR3 in DNA: TGTGCCAGCAGCCCCGTCGGGACGAACACCATATATTTT. Its translation: CASSPVGTNTIYF.

The chain has TRBV9 and TRBJ2-2, with D tentatively TRBD1 (5 bases). The CDR3 is 15 residues long. The germline gives CDR1 SGDLS, CDR2 YYNGEE. V lost 3 bases and J lost 7, with 16 bases in between. The CDR3 coding sequence is TGTGCCAGCAGCGCGCGCAGGGAAATGGTCGGGGAGCTGTTTTTT. It encodes CASSARREMVGELFF.

The chain links TRBV9 to TRBJ1-2, with TRBD1 matching over 9 bases. The CDR3 is 15 residues long. CDR1 and CDR2 from the germline V gene are SGDLS and YYNGEE. Trimming took 3 bases from V and 8 from J; bases not matched to a gene: 11. The CDR3 reads CASSGPTGQGLGYTF. DNA of the CDR3: TGTGCCAGCAGCGGGCCAACGGGACAGGGATTAGGCTACACCTTC.

The chain recombines TRBV7-8 with TRBJ2-1, with 7 nucleotides matching TRBD2. In germline, CDR1 is SGHVS, CDR2 FQNEAQ. J lost 6 bases, V lost 3 bases, and 11 bases had no gene match. This CDR3 has 16 amino acids. The CDR3 nucleotides read TGTGCCAGCAGCTTCCCATCCGGGACTACCGTCAATGAGCAGTTCTTC. The encoded protein is CASSFPSGTTVNEQFF.

The chain uses TRBV6-5 and TRBJ2-7, with TRBD2 matching 10 bases. Germline V gene sequence: CDR1 MNHEY, CDR2 SVGAGI. The J segment lost 1 base and the V segment lost 6 bases, leaving 6 bases of the junction unmatched. The CDR3 has 15 residues. The CDR3 reads CASRPGLAASYEQYF. CDR3 nucleotide sequence: TGTGCCAGCAGGCCTGGACTAGCGGCTTCCTACGAGCAGTACTTC.

V usage is TRBV11-3 and J usage is TRBJ2-5; no clear D. This CDR3 has 11 amino acids. Looked up from germline, CDR1 is SGHNT and CDR2 is YENEEA. V was trimmed by 3 bases and J by 3 bases, leaving 2 bases between them. CDR3 in amino acids: CASSLEETQYF. The CDR3 DNA follows: TGTGCCAGCAGCTTGGAAGAGACCCAGTACTTC. Combining the CDR3 with reference TRBV11-3 and TRBJ2-5 gives the whole variable domain EAGVVQSPRYKIIEKKQPVAFWCNPISGHNTLYWYLQNLGQGPELLIRYENEEAVDDSQLPKDRFSAERLKGVDSTLKIQPAELGDSAVYLCASSLEETQYFGPGTRLLVL.

CDR3 coding DNA: TGTGCCAGCGCCCCATACGATAGGGGCAGGTATGGCTACACCTTC. It encodes CASAPYDRGRYGYTF. This chain links TRBV19 with TRBJ1-2; tentatively, D is TRBD1 (5 bases). Germline V lookup: CDR1 LNHDA, CDR2 SQIVND (reference sequence). This CDR3 spans 15 amino acids. Trimming stripped 9 bases from V and 5 bases from J, with 22 bases between.

The count of this clone is one. The chain carries TRBV4-1 and TRBJ1-5; 7 bases fit TRBD1. V was clipped by 0 bases and J by 2 bases; unmatched bases: 4. Germline V gene data show CDR1 as MGHRA and CDR2 as YSYEKL. This CDR3 has 16 amino acids. This CDR3 reads CASSQDAGQGNQPQHF. The DNA of the CDR3 is TGCGCCAGCAGCCAAGACGCCGGACAGGGCAATCAGCCCCAGCATTTT.

V gene TRBV11-3 combines with J gene TRBJ1-2; unclear D gene. Germline lookup yields CDR1 SGHNT and CDR2 YENEEA. The CDR3 has 14 amino acids. The V and J ends lost 1 base and 4 bases respectively, with 10 bases between them. The CDR3 loop reads CASSLAVGPYGYTF. CDR3 nucleotide sequence: TGTGCCAGCAGCTTAGCCGTCGGACCCTATGGCTACACCTTC.

The rearrangement links TRBV30 to TRBJ1-1; 8 positions agree with TRBD1. The ends lost 1 base at V and 0 bases at J; junction bases unmatched: 4. CDR1 is GTSNPN, CDR2 SVGIG, per germline (reference sequence). This CDR3 is built from 15 residues. The CDR3 DNA follows: TGTGCCTGGAGTGGGGGGGACAGGTTGAACACTGAAGCTTTCTTT. It is translated as CAWSGGDRLNTEAFF.

The chain uses TRBV7-2 and TRBJ2-1, with D hard to call. Trimming stripped 5 bases from V and 7 bases from J, with 12 bases between. Germline V gene sequence: CDR1 SGHTA, CDR2 FQGNSA. The CDR3 runs 13 residues. The CDR3 loop reads CASSRLPINEQFF. In DNA, the CDR3 is TGTGCCAGCAGCCGGCTGCCGATTAATGAGCAGTTCTTC.

The chain couples TRBV27 to TRBJ1-5; possible D gene TRBD1, 5 bases. Trimming left V 2 bases short and J 0 bases short, with 11 bases between. The CDR3 has 16 residues. The V gene's germline CDR1 is MNHEY and CDR2 SMNVEV (reference sequence). CDR3 coding DNA: TGTGCCAGCAGTTTACGGGGGACGGATAGCAATCAGCCCCAGCATTTT. It codes for CASSLRGTDSNQPQHF.

The genes are TRBV9 and TRBJ1-5; D not resolved. Trimming took 0 bases from V and 2 from J, leaving 9 bases between them. CDR1 is SGDLS, CDR2 YYNGEE, per germline. This CDR3 contains 15 residues. The chain's CDR3 is CASSVDGRGNQPQHF. Here the CDR3 DNA reads TGTGCCAGCAGCGTAGACGGGCGAGGCAATCAGCCCCAGCATTTT.

The chain links TRBV19 to TRBJ1-2; 7 positions match TRBD1. Germline values: CDR1 LNHDA, CDR2 SQIVND (reference sequence). The junction had 10 bases not matched to a gene; V was cut back by 5 bases and J by 7 bases. The CDR3 length is 14 residues. The CDR3 loop is CASSSFGYRGGYTF. CDR3 DNA: TGTGCCAGTAGTTCATTTGGTTACAGGGGTGGCTACACCTTC.

This clone was found a few times. CDR3 sequence: CASSEGVKLNTEAFF. In DNA, the CDR3 is TGTGCCAGCAGTGAAGGAGTCAAATTAAACACTGAAGCTTTCTTT. The chain links TRBV25-1 to TRBJ1-1; unclear D gene. V was pared by 2 bases and J by 2 bases, with 12 bases between. This CDR3 is 15 amino acids long. Germline CDR1 reads MGHDK; CDR2 reads SYGVNS.

The V and J genes are TRBV18 and TRBJ1-2; 8 bases map to TRBD1. Losses at the gene ends were 0 bases for V and 7 bases for J; bases not matched to a gene: 10. The V gene's germline CDR1 is KGHSH and CDR2 LQKENI. The CDR3 sequence is 16 residues long. CDR3 sequence: CASSPPSVTGVGGYTF. CDR3 nucleotide sequence: TGTGCCAGCTCACCACCTTCCGTGACAGGGGTAGGTGGCTACACCTTC.

CDR3 protein: CASSFWTSGPHSYNEQFF. Written as DNA, the CDR3 is TGTGCCAGCAGCTTTTGGACTAGCGGGCCACACTCCTACAATGAGCAGTTCTTC. This chain joins TRBV7-2 and TRBJ2-1, with 11 bases aligning to TRBD2. The germline V gene encodes CDR1 SGHTA and CDR2 FQGNSA. This CDR3 is built from 18 residues. J gave up 0 bases and V 3 bases, and 7 bases lay outside the gene matches.

The chain employs TRBV6-6 and TRBJ2-7; D ambiguous. The CDR3 covers 12 residues. Trimming left V 7 bases short and J 4 bases short, with 11 bases between. In germline, CDR1 is MNHNY, CDR2 SVGAGI (reference sequence). CDR3 sequence: CASKAEGYEQYF. The CDR3 nucleotides are TGTGCCAGCAAGGCGGAAGGTTACGAGCAGTACTTC.

This rearrangement joins TRBV12-3 or TRBV12-4 to TRBJ2-7; D is uncertain. V gave up 3 bases and J gave up 0 bases, with 3 bases separating them. The CDR3 consists of 12 residues. As DNA, the CDR3 is TGTGCCAGCAGTTTCAACTCCTACGAGCAGTACTTC. Translation: CASSFNSYEQYF.